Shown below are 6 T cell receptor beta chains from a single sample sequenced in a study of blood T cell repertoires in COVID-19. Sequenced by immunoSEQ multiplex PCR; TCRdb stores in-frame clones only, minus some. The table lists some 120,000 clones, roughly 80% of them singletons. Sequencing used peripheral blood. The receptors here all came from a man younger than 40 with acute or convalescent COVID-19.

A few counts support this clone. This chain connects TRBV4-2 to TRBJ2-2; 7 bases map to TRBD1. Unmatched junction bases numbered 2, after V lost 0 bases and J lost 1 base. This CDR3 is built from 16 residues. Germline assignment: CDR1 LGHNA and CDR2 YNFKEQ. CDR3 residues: CASSQEGGKNTGELFF. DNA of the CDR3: TGTGCCAGCAGCCAAGAAGGGGGCAAGAACACCGGGGAGCTGTTTTTT.

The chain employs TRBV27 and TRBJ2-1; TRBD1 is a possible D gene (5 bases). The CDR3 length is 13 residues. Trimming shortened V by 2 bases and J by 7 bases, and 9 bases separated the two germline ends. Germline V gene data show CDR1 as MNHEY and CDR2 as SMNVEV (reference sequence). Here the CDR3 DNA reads TGTGCCAGCAGTTTAGGGGCAGCTAATGAGCAGTTCTTC. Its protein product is CASSLGAANEQFF.

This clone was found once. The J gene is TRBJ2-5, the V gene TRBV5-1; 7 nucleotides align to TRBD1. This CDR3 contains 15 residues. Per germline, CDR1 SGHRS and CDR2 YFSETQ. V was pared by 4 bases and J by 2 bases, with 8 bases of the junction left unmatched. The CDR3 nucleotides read TGCGCCAGCAGCCCCGGGGACAGTGGGCAAGAGACCCAGTACTTC. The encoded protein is CASSPGDSGQETQYF.

The CDR3 bases are TGTGCCAGCAGCCAAACTAGGTTCGCGAACACCGGGGAGCTGTTTTTT. This translates into CASSQTRFANTGELFF. The rearrangement joins TRBV7-2 to TRBJ2-2, with TRBD2 as a possible D gene (5 bases). CDR1 is SGHTA and CDR2 is FQGNSA in the germline V gene. V was shortened by 5 bases and J by 0 bases, with 13 bases between the two germline ends. The CDR3 length is 16 residues.

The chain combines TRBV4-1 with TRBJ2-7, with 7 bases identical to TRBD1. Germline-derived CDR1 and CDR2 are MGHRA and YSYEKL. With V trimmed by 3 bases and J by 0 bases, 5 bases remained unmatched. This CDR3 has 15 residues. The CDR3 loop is CASSQAHRGSYEQYF. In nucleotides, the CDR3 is TGCGCCAGCAGCCAGGCCCACAGGGGCTCCTACGAGCAGTACTTC.

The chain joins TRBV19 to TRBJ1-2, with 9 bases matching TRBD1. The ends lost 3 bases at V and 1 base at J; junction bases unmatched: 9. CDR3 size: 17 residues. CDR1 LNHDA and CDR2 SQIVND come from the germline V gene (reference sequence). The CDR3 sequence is CASSIQYGTGINYGYTF. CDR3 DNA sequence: TGTGCCAGTAGTATCCAATACGGGACAGGGATTAACTATGGCTACACCTTC.